The T cell receptor beta chain described here comes from a study of blood T cell repertoires in COVID-19. Study-wide background: The United States, Italy and Spain provided the acute and convalescent COVID-19 samples.

This CDR3 contains 19 residues. V lost 4 bases and J lost 1; bases outside the gene matches: 13. The V gene's germline CDR1 is SGHNT and CDR2 YYREEE (reference sequence). Profiling relied on immunoSEQ multiplex PCR, and the TCRdb table lists in-frame clones only, not all of them. The table has tens of thousands of clones, approximately 71% seen once; the top ten hold roughly 2.4%. This TCR was recovered from a man aged 70 or older with COVID-19, enrolled during active disease. This sequence joins TRBV5-4 and TRBJ2-7, with 14 bases that match TRBD2. The sample consisted of peripheral blood. This CDR3 reads CASSPPGLAGVGRSYEQYF. In DNA form, the CDR3 reads TGTGCCAGCAGCCCTCCGGGACTAGCGGGAGTTGGGCGGTCCTACGAGCAGTACTTC. Combining the CDR3 with reference TRBV5-4 and TRBJ2-7 gives the whole variable domain ETGVTQSPTHLIKTRGQQVTLRCSSQSGHNTVSWYQQALGQGPQFIFQYYREEENGRGNFPPRFSGLQFPNYSSELNVNALELDDSALYLCASSPPGLAGVGRSYEQYFGPGTRLTVT.